This T cell receptor gamma chain was found in a study of intestinal T cells in coeliac disease. Whole-study findings and limits: All 22 biopsies were correctly classified by TRD kmer clustering. Each sample likely lost a proportion of TCR sequences from degraded FFPE DNA. Leave-one-out accuracy for TRG clustering was reportedly 87%, training about 94%.

More than 8 formalin-fixed paraffin-embedded scrolls, each 5 µm thick, supplied each case's genomic DNA. Surplus formalin-fixed paraffin-embedded duodenal biopsies not needed for diagnosis were used, fully anonymised. After removal of 9 bases from V and 6 bases from J, the junction contained 8 bases not matched to a gene. The CDR3 is made up of 13 amino acids. Of note for this clone: Antigen unknown.

TRG repertoires were amplified with LymphoTrack primers from 200 ng of biopsy DNA. TCRdb applied CATT to the multiplex PCR reads for clone calling. This table holds approximately 2,000 gamma-chain clones, over 45% found once. The rearrangement joins TRGV10 to TRGJP1. TRGV10 is marked as an open reading frame, function uncertain. Sequencing was carried out using a duodenal biopsy. This TCR was sampled from a human donor with celiac disease. The CDR3 DNA reads TGTGCTGCGTGTCCTGTGGCTGGTTGGTTCAAGATATTT. Its translation is CAACPVAGWFKIF.